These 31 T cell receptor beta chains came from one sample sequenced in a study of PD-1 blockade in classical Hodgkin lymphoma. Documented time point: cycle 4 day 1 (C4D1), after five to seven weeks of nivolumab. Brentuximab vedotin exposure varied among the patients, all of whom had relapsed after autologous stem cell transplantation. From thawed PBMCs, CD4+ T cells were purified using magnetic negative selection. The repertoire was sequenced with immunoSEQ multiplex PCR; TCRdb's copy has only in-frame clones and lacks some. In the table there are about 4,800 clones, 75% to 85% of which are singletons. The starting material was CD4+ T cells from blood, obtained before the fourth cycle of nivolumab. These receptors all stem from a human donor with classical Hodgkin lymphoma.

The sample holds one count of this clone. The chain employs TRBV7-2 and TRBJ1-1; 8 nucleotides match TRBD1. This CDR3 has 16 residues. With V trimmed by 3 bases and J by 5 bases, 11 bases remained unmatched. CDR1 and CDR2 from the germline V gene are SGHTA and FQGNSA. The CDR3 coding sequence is TGTGCCAGCAGCTTTGCAGGGGGCCTCTCTAGAACTGAAGCTTTCTTT. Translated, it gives CASSFAGGLSRTEAFF.

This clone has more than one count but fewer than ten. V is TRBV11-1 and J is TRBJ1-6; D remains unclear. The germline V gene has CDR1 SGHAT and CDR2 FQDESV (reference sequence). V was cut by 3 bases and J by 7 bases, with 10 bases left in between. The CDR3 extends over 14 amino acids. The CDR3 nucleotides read TGTGCCAGCAGCTTGAGCCAGCGGAATTCACCCCTCCACTTT. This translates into CASSLSQRNSPLHF.

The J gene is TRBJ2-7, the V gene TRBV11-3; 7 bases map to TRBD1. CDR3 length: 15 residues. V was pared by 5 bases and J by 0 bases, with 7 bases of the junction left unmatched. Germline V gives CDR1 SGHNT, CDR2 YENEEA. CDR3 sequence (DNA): TGTGCCAGCAGCCCAGGGGGATCACGCTCCTACGAGCAGTACTTC. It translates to CASSPGGSRSYEQYF.

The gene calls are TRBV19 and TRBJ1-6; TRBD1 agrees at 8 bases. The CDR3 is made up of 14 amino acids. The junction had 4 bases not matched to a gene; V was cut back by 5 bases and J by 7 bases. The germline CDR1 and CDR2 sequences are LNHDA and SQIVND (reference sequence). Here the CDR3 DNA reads TGTGCCAGTAGTCTGACAGGGGCCAATTCACCCCTCCACTTT. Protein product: CASSLTGANSPLHF.

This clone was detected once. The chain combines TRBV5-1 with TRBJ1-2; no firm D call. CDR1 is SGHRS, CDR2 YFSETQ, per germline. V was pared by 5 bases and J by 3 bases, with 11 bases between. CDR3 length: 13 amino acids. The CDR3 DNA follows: TGCGCCAGCAGGCTCCAGCTTGACTATGGCTACACCTTC. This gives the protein CASRLQLDYGYTF.

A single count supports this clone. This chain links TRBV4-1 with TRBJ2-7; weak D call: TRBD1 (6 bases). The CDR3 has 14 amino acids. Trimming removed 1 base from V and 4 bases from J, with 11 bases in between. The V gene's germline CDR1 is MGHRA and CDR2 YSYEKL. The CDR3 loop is CASSQAAGEYEQYF. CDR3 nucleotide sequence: TGCGCCAGCAGCCAAGCTGCAGGGGAATACGAGCAGTACTTC.

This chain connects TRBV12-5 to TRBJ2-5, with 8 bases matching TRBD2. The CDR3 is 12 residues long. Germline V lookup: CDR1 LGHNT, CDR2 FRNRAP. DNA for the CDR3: TGTGCCACGCGGGGGGTTCAAGAGACCCAGTACTTC. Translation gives CATRGVQETQYF.

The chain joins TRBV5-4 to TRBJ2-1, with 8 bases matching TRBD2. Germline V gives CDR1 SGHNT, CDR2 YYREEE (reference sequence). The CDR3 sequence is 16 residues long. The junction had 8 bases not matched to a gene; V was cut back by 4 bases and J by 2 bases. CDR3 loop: CASSDAGTRTYNEQFF. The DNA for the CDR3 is TGTGCCAGCAGCGACGCCGGGACTAGAACCTACAATGAGCAGTTCTTC.

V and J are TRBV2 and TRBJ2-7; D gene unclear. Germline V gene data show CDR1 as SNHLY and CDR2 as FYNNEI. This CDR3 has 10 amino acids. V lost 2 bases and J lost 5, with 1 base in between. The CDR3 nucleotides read TGTGCCAGCAGTGAACACGAGCAGTACTTC. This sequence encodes CASSEHEQYF. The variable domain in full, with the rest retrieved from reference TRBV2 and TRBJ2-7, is EPEVTQTPSHQVTQMGQEVILRCVPISNHLYFYWYRQILGQKVEFLVSFYNNEISEKSEIFDDQFSVERPDGSNFTLKIRSTKLEDSAMYFCASSEHEQYFGPGTRLTVT.

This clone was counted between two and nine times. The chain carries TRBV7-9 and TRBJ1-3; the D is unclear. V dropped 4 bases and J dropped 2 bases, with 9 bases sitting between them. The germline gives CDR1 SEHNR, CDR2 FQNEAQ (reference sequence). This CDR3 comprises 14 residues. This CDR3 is CASSSQFTGNTIYF. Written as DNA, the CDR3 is TGTGCCAGCAGCTCTCAGTTTACTGGAAACACCATATATTTT. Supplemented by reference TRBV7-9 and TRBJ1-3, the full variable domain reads DTGVSQNPRHKITKRGQNVTFRCDPISEHNRLYWYRQTLGQGPEFLTYFQNEAQLEKSRLLSDRFSAERPKGSFSTLEIQRTEQGDSAMYLCASSSQFTGNTIYFGEGSWLTVV.

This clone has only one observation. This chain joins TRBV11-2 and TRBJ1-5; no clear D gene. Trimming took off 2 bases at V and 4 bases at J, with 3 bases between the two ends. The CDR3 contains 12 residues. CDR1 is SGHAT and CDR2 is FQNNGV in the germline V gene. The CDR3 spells CASSLMNQPQHF. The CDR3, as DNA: TGTGCCAGCAGCTTAATGAATCAGCCCCAGCATTTT.

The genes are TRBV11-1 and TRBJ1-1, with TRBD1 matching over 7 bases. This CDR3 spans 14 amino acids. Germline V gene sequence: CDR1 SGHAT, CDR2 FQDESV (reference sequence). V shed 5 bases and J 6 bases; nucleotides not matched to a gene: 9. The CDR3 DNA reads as TGTGCCAGCAGCCCTCGACAGGGATGGGCTGAAGCTTTCTTT. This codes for CASSPRQGWAEAFF.

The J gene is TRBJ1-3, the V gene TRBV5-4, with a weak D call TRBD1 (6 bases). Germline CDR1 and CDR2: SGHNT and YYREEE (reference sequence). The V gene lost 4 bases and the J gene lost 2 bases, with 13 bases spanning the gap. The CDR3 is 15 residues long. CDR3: CASSQAEGAGNTIYF. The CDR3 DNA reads TGTGCCAGCAGCCAAGCCGAGGGGGCTGGAAACACCATATATTTT.

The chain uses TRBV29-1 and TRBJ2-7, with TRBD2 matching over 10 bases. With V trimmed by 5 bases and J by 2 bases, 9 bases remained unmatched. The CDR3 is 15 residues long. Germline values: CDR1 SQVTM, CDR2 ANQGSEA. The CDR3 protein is CSVRSRLAGAYEQYF. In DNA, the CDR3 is TGCAGCGTTAGGAGCCGGCTAGCGGGGGCCTACGAGCAGTACTTC.

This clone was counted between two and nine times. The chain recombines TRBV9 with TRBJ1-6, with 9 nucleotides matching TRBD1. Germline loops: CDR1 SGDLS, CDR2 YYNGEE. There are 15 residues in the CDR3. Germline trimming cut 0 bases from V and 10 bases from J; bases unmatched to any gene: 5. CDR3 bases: TGTGCCAGCAGCGTAGCTACAGGGGGCAGGTCACCCCTCCACTTT. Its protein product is CASSVATGGRSPLHF.

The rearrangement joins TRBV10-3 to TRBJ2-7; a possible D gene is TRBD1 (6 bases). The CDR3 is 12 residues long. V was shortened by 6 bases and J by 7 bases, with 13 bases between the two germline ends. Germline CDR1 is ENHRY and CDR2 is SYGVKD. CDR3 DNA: TGTGCCATCAGAGAACCTGACAGGGAGCAGTACTTC. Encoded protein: CAIREPDREQYF.

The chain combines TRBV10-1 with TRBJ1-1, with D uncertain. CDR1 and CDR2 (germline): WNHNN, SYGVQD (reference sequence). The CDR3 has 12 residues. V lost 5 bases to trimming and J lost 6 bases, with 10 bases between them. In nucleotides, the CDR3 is TGCGCCAGCAGTCGGGGTACGGCTGAAGCTTTCTTT. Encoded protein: CASSRGTAEAFF.

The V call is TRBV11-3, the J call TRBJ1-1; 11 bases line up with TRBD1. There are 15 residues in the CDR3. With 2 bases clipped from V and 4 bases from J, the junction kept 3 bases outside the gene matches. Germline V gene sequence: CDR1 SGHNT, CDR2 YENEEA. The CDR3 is CASSLHGTGGTEAFF. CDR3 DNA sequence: TGTGCCAGCAGCTTACATGGGACAGGGGGCACTGAAGCTTTCTTT.

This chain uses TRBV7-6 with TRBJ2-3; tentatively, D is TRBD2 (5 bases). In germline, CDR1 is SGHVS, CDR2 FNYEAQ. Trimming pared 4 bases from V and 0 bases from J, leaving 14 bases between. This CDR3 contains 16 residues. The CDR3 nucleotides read TGTGCCAGCAGCTCCGCCGACTACACTAGCACAGATACGCAGTATTTT. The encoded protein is CASSSADYTSTDTQYF.

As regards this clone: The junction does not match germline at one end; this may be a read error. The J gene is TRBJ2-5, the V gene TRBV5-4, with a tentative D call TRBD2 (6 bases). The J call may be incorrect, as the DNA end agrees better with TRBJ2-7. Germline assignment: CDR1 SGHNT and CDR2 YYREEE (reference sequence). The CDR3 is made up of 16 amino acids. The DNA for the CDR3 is TGTGCCAGCAGTTTGGGGGGACCGCGATTTTCCTACGAGCAGTACTTC. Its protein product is CASSLGGPRFSYEQYF.

CDR3 bases: TGTGCCAGTAGTATTCAAGGGGACGCCGTCGAAGCTTTCTTT. Its translation is CASSIQGDAVEAFF. V is TRBV19 and J is TRBJ1-1; possible D gene TRBD1, 5 bases. Trimming took off 3 bases at V and 8 bases at J, with 16 bases between the two ends. This CDR3 has 14 amino acids. In germline, CDR1 is LNHDA, CDR2 SQIVND (reference sequence).

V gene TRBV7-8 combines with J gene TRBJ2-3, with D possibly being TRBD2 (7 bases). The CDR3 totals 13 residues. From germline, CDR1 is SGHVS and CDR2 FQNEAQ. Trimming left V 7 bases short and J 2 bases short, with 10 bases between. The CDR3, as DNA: TGTGCCAGCAACGGGGGGCTCACAGATACGCAGTATTTT. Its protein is CASNGGLTDTQYF.

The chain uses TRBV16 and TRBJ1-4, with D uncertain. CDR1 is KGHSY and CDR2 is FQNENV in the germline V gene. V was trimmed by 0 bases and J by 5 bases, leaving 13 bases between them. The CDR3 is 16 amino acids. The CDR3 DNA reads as TGTGCCAGCAGCCAATCAGGGATACTAAAGAATGAAAAACTGTTTTTT. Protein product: CASSQSGILKNEKLFF.

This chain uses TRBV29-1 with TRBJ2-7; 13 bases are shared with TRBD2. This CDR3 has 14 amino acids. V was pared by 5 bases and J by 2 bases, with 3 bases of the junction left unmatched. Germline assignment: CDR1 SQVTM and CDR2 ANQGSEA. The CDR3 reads CSVSGLAGAYEQYF. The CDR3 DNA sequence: TGCAGCGTTTCCGGACTAGCGGGGGCCTACGAGCAGTACTTC.

This chain's CDR3 is CASSFSSLGHRDRTEAFF. For the CDR3, the DNA is TGTGCCAGCAGTTTTAGCTCCCTCGGCCATCGGGATCGGACTGAAGCTTTCTTT. This chain joins TRBV28 and TRBJ1-1; D remains ambiguous. The CDR3 runs to 18 residues. V was shortened by 3 bases and J by 5 bases, with 25 bases between the two germline ends. Germline CDR1 is MDHEN and CDR2 is SYDVKM. Combining the CDR3 with reference TRBV28 and TRBJ1-1 gives the whole variable domain DVKVTQSSRYLVKRTGEKVFLECVQDMDHENMFWYRQDPGLGLRLIYFSYDVKMKEKGDIPEGYSVSREKKERFSLILESASTNQTSMYLCASSFSSLGHRDRTEAFFGQGTRLTVV.

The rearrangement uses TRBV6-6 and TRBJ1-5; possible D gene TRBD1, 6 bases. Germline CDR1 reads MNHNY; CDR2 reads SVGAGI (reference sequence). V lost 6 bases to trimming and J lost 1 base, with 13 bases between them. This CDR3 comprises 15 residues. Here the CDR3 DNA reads TGTGCCAGCAGAGCACAGGGAGACAGCAATCAGCCCCAGCATTTT. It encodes CASRAQGDSNQPQHF.

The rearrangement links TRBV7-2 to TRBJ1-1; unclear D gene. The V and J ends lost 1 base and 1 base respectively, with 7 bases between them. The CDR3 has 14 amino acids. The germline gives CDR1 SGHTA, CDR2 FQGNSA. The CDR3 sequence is CASSLVPGNTEAFF. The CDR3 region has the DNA TGTGCCAGCAGCTTAGTCCCCGGGAACACTGAAGCTTTCTTT.

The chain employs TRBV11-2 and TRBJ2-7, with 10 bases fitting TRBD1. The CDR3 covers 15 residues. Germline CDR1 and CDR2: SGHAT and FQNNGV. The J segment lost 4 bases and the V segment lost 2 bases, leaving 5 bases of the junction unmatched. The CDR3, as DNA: TGTGCCAGCAGCTTACCCCGGGACAGGGGTTACGAGCAGTACTTC. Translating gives CASSLPRDRGYEQYF.

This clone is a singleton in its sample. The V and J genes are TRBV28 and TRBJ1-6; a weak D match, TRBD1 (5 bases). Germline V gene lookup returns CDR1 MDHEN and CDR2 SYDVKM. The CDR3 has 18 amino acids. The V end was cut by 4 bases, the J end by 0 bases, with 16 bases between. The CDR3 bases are TGTGCCAGCAGTTCATTGTGGCAGGGCGGCTCCTATAATTCACCCCTCCACTTT. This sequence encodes CASSSLWQGGSYNSPLHF.

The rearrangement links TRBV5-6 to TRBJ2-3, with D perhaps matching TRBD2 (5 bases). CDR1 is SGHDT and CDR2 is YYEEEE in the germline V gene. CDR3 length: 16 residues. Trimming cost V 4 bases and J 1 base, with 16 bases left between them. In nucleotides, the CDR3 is TGTGCCAGCAGCCTTTACGGTGGAGGCCGCACAGATACGCAGTATTTT. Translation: CASSLYGGGRTDTQYF.

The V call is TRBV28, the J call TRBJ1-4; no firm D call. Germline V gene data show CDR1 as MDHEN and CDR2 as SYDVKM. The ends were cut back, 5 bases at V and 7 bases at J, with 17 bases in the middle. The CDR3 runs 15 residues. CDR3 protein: CASSISEAFGEKLFF. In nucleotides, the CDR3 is TGTGCCAGCAGTATTAGTGAGGCATTCGGTGAAAAACTGTTTTTT.